One sample yielded the 18 T cell receptor beta chains listed below, sequenced in a study of T cell repertoires in ileal Crohn's disease. Sequenced by immunoSEQ multiplex PCR; TCRdb stores in-frame clones only, minus some. Here the sample spans just under 7,500 clones, less than 80% being singletons. Time point here: proximal margin of the surgical specimen (macroscopically non-inflamed). The sequencing input was ileal tissue. Receptor source: an adult with Crohn's disease.

By sample share, this clone is medium-sized. The rearrangement links TRBV6-1 to TRBJ1-4; D not resolved. The germline V gene encodes CDR1 MNHNS and CDR2 SASEGT. V gave up 3 bases and J gave up 8 bases, with 16 bases separating them. The CDR3 contains 15 residues. CDR3 loop: CASSDGMAGVEKLFF. In nucleotides, the CDR3 is TGTGCCAGCAGTGATGGCATGGCGGGTGTAGAAAAACTGTTTTTT.

The chain couples TRBV18 to TRBJ1-1; D gene uncertain. The length of the CDR3 is 13 residues. Between the trimmed V and J ends, which lost 5 bases and 2 bases, there was a span of 9 bases. CDR1 is KGHSH and CDR2 is LQKENI in the germline V gene. The CDR3 DNA is TGTGCCAGCTCAGCACAGAGTAACACTGAAGCTTTCTTT. Its translation: CASSAQSNTEAFF.

In its sample, this clone was seen a few times. V and J are TRBV19 and TRBJ1-1; weak D call: TRBD1 (6 bases). Looked up from germline, CDR1 is LNHDA and CDR2 is SQIVND (reference sequence). Deletions cut 3 bases from V and 0 bases from J, with 17 bases between. The CDR3 spans 17 residues. Here the CDR3 reads CASSIKGREGVNTEAFF. CDR3 nucleotide sequence: TGTGCCAGTAGTATTAAGGGGAGGGAGGGGGTGAACACTGAAGCTTTCTTT. The whole variable domain, filled in from reference TRBV19 and TRBJ1-1, reads DGGITQSPKYLFRKEGQNVTLSCEQNLNHDAMYWYRQDPGQGLRLIYYSQIVNDFQKGDIAEGYSVSREKKESFPLTVTSAQKNPTAFYLCASSIKGREGVNTEAFFGQGTRLTVV.

The rearrangement joins TRBV5-5 to TRBJ1-1; the match to TRBD1 covers 8 bases. The CDR3 covers 13 residues. V gave up 4 bases and J gave up 1 base; unmatched junction bases: 0. Per germline, CDR1 SGHKS and CDR2 YYEKEE (reference sequence). The CDR3 nucleotides read TGTGCCAGCAGCGACAGGGGGAACACTGAAGCTTTCTTT. Its protein is CASSDRGNTEAFF. The complete variable domain, with remaining parts taken from reference TRBV5-5 and TRBJ1-1, reads DAGVTQSPTHLIKTRGQQVTLRCSPISGHKSVSWYQQVLGQGPQFIFQYYEKEERGRGNFPDRFSARQFPNYSSELNVNALLLGDSALYLCASSDRGNTEAFFGQGTRLTVV.

This clone rates as medium-sized. The rearrangement joins TRBV10-1 to TRBJ2-7; D may match TRBD1 or TRBD2 (5 bases each). The V end lost 6 bases, the J end lost 0 bases, and 12 bases lay between the germline ends. There are 14 residues in the CDR3. Germline values: CDR1 WNHNN, CDR2 SYGVQD (reference sequence). The CDR3, as DNA: TGCGCCAGCAGCCGGGACCTAAGCTCCTACGAGCAGTACTTC. This sequence encodes CASSRDLSSYEQYF.

CDR3 amino acids: CASSPYGEGRPKEQYF. CDR3 nucleotide sequence: TGTGCCAGCTCACCCTACGGGGAGGGGCGCCCCAAAGAGCAGTACTTC. The chain employs TRBV18 and TRBJ2-7; 7 bases fit TRBD2. In germline, CDR1 is KGHSH, CDR2 LQKENI. J gave up 7 bases and V 3 bases, and 15 bases lay outside the gene matches. The CDR3 runs 16 residues.

V and J are TRBV6-5 and TRBJ2-7, with D tentatively TRBD2 (6 bases). The V gene's germline CDR1 is MNHEY and CDR2 SVGAGI. This CDR3 has 15 amino acids. Trimming pared 5 bases from V and 0 bases from J, leaving 14 bases between. CDR3 nucleotides: TGTGCCAGCAGTCCCCGTGACGGGAGCTCCTACGAGCAGTACTTC. Its protein is CASSPRDGSSYEQYF.

The rearrangement joins TRBV6-1 to TRBJ1-1, with a possible D match to TRBD1 (6 bases). V lost 8 bases to trimming and J lost 3 bases, with 19 bases between them. Germline values: CDR1 MNHNS, CDR2 SASEGT. The CDR3 covers 15 residues. CDR3 DNA sequence: TGTGCCAGCGGTGCGGACAGTTACTACCACACTGAAGCTTTCTTT. Translating gives CASGADSYYHTEAFF.

The table lists this clone with a count of one. The chain couples TRBV4-3 to TRBJ2-5; D is undetermined. The CDR3 is 13 amino acids. The V end lost 3 bases, the J end lost 5 bases, and 10 bases lay between the germline ends. Germline V CDR1 and CDR2: LGHNA, YSLEER. The CDR3 DNA reads TGCGCCAGCAGCCAGAAATCGGGCGAGACCCAGTACTTC. As protein: CASSQKSGETQYF.

The chain couples TRBV14 to TRBJ1-5; D call uncertain. Germline V CDR1 and CDR2: SGHDN, FVKESK. The V gene lost 0 bases and the J gene lost 9 bases, with 9 bases spanning the gap. The CDR3 contains 13 residues. The CDR3 is CASSQDRGLPQHF. DNA for the CDR3: TGTGCCAGCAGCCAAGATCGAGGACTGCCCCAGCATTTT.

V usage is TRBV20-1 and J usage is TRBJ1-2; a possible D gene is TRBD1 (5 bases). The germline V gene encodes CDR1 DFQATT and CDR2 SNEGSKA (reference sequence). This CDR3 comprises 11 residues. This chain's CDR3 is CSGAGHYGYTF. The CDR3 bases are TGCAGCGGAGCGGGGCACTATGGCTACACCTTC.

By share, this clone ranks as large. The genes are TRBV7-2 and TRBJ2-1; TRBD2 matches 7 bases. The CDR3 loop spans 15 amino acids. The ends lost 3 bases at V and 7 bases at J; junction bases unmatched: 9. The germline V gene has CDR1 SGHTA and CDR2 FQGNSA. CDR3 amino acids: CASSFSGPGGNEQFF. The CDR3 nucleotides read TGTGCCAGCAGCTTTAGCGGGCCAGGAGGAAATGAGCAGTTCTTC.

The genes are TRBV30 and TRBJ1-1, with a tentative D call TRBD1 (6 bases). The germline gives CDR1 GTSNPN, CDR2 SVGIG (reference sequence). CDR3 length equals 13 residues. Trimming removed 2 bases from V and 1 base from J, with 8 bases in between. CDR3 loop: CAWSTRGNTEAFF. The DNA for the CDR3 is TGTGCCTGGAGTACCAGGGGGAACACTGAAGCTTTCTTT. Supplemented by reference TRBV30 and TRBJ1-1, the full variable domain reads SQTIHQWPATLVQPVGSPLSLECTVEGTSNPNLYWYRQAAGRGLQLLFYSVGIGQISSEVPQNLSASRPQDRQFILSSKKLLLSDSGFYLCAWSTRGNTEAFFGQGTRLTVV.

The chain links TRBV6-6 to TRBJ1-1; tentative D call: TRBD1 (5 bases). The V gene's germline CDR1 is MNHNY and CDR2 SVGAGI (reference sequence). The ends were cut back, 4 bases at V and 9 bases at J, with 21 bases in the middle. The CDR3 runs to 15 residues. The CDR3 bases are TGTGCCAGCAGTTTCGGTGTTCAGGGCCGGCCCCAAGCTTTCTTT. Amino acid sequence: CASSFGVQGRPQAFF.

By share of the sample, this clone is medium-sized (0.01 to 0.1%). This chain connects TRBV6-1 to TRBJ2-7; D not resolved. The germline V gene has CDR1 MNHNS and CDR2 SASEGT. The CDR3 consists of 14 residues. With 3 bases removed from V and 2 bases from J, the gap between germline ends came to 11 bases. In nucleotides, the CDR3 is TGTGCCAGCAGTGATCTGGGTACCACCTACGAGCAGTACTTC. This codes for CASSDLGTTYEQYF.

The rearrangement uses TRBV4-1 and TRBJ1-1; 8 bases are a match to TRBD1. Per the germline V gene, CDR1 is MGHRA and CDR2 is YSYEKL. The CDR3 is made up of 16 amino acids. Germline trimming cut 2 bases from V and 1 base from J; bases unmatched to any gene: 6. CDR3 nucleotides: TGCGCCAGCAGCCAACGGACAGGGAATAAGAACACTGAAGCTTTCTTT. This codes for CASSQRTGNKNTEAFF.

The chain recombines TRBV27 with TRBJ2-7; the match to TRBD1 covers 9 bases. CDR3 size: 16 residues. V gave up 2 bases and J gave up 7 bases; unmatched junction bases: 12. The germline CDR1 and CDR2 sequences are MNHEY and SMNVEV (reference sequence). The CDR3: CASSLPGTGRSWEQYF. The CDR3 DNA follows: TGTGCCAGCAGTTTACCCGGGACAGGGCGATCGTGGGAGCAGTACTTC.

This clone was picked up a small number of times. The gene calls are TRBV28 and TRBJ1-2, with D possibly being TRBD1 (6 bases). The CDR3 is 13 residues long. Trimming pared 6 bases from V and 3 bases from J, leaving 11 bases between. Germline values: CDR1 MDHEN, CDR2 SYDVKM. CDR3 nucleotides: TGTGCCAGCAGCGGACAGAGCTACTATGGCTACACCTTC. Its translation: CASSGQSYYGYTF.